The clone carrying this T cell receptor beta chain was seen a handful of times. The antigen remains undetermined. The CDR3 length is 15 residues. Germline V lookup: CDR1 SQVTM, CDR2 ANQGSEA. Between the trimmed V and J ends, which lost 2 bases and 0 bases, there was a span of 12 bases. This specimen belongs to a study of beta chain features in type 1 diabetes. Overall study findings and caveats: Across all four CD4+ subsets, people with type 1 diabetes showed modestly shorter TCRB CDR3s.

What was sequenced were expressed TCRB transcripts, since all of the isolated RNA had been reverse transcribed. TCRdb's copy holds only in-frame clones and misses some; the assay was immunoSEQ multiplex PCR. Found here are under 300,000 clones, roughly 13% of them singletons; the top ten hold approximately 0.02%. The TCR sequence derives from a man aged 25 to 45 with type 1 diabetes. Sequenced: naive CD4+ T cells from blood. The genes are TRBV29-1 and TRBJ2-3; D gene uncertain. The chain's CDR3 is CSVEKLASSTDTQYF. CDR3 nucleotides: TGCAGCGTTGAAAAGCTTGCGTCTAGCACAGATACGCAGTATTTT.